The rows below give T cell receptor beta chains drawn from one sample of a study of control samples from healthy donors and cancer patients. Produced via immunoSEQ multiplex PCR; TCRdb's table is partial and in-frame only. The table lists 69,000 or so clones, 94% of them singletons, with approximately 3% in the top ten. Sequencing was carried out using blood. These receptor sequences come from a young woman in good health. The CDR3 runs from the conserved cysteine through the conserved F or W.

>TRBJ1-2|TRBV7-9
CASSSPGQGAGYTF
>TRBJ1-2|TRBV5-1
CASSLTAGGGAVWMGGYTF
>TRBJ1-6|TRBV6-6
CAMSGQNNSPLHF
>TRBJ1-5|TRBV4-2
CASSPVEGDNQPQHF
>TRBJ2-3|TRBV5-4
CASSLGAQGTDTQYF
>TRBJ2-1|TRBV3-1/TRBV3-2
CASSQGSRLVRNEQFF
>TRBJ1-1|TRBV7-9
CASSKTGTDEAFF
>TRBJ2-5|TRBV21-1
CASSKFRQETQYF
>TRBJ1-1|TRBV3-1/TRBV3-2
CASRRTDPNTEAFF
>TRBJ1-5|TRBV19
CASSISAGGHQPQHF
>TRBJ1-3|TRBV3-1/TRBV3-2
CASSALPGQGAGNTIYF